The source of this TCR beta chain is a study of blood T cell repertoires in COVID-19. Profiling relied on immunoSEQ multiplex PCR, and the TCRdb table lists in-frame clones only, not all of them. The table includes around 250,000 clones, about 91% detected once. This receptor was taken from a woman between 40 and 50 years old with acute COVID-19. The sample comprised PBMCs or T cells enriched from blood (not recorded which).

The CDR3 protein is CASSLQAGVTGELFF. CDR3 DNA: TGCGCCAGCAGCTTGCAAGCGGGTGTAACCGGGGAGCTGTTTTTT. The chain has TRBV5-1 and TRBJ2-2; a possible D gene is TRBD2 (6 bases). Per germline, CDR1 SGHRS and CDR2 YFSETQ. V was pared by 1 base and J by 5 bases, with 12 bases between. The CDR3 extends over 15 amino acids.